The next 23 T cell receptor beta chains were all read from a single sample in a study of T cell responses to AZD1222 COVID-19 vaccine. Data came from immunoSEQ multiplex PCR; TCRdb stores just in-frame clones and leaves some out. The sample has over 95,000 clones, approximately 93% seen once. The specimen comprised peripheral blood, sampled on day 0 of AZD1222 vaccination. These receptors were taken from an adult in good health.

This rearrangement joins TRBV5-1 to TRBJ2-2; 7 positions agree with TRBD1. CDR1 is SGHRS and CDR2 is YFSETQ in the germline V gene. The V segment lost 4 bases and the J segment 5 bases; nucleotides outside the gene matches: 5. CDR3 size: 14 residues. The CDR3, as DNA: TGCGCCAGCAGCACCAGACAGGGTACCGGGGAGCTGTTTTTT. Its translation: CASSTRQGTGELFF.

This sequence joins TRBV27 and TRBJ2-7, with D hard to call. V was cut by 4 bases and J by 3 bases, with 10 bases left in between. Germline CDR1 is MNHEY and CDR2 is SMNVEV (reference sequence). This CDR3 has 13 amino acids. The CDR3 region is CASSYGIDYEQYF. The CDR3 coding sequence is TGTGCCAGCAGTTACGGCATAGACTACGAGCAGTACTTC.

J is TRBJ1-5 and V is TRBV27; 12 bases agree with TRBD1. The CDR3 is 16 residues long. The germline CDR1 and CDR2 sequences are MNHEY and SMNVEV (reference sequence). Germline trimming cut 0 bases from V and 4 bases from J; bases unmatched to any gene: 1. CDR3 sequence: CASSLSGQGANQPQHF. CDR3 DNA: TGTGCCAGCAGTTTATCGGGACAGGGGGCTAATCAGCCCCAGCATTTT.

This clone was observed a single time. This rearrangement joins TRBV5-5 to TRBJ1-1, with D hard to call. CDR1 SGHKS and CDR2 YYEKEE come from the germline V gene (reference sequence). Trimming removed 2 bases from V and 11 bases from J, with 19 bases in between. This CDR3 has 14 residues. DNA of the CDR3: TGTGCCAGCAGCTTTACTGGGTACTCCGTTGAGGCTTTCTTT. This codes for CASSFTGYSVEAFF.

A single count supports this clone. This chain uses TRBV29-1 with TRBJ1-1; maybe TRBD1 (5 bases). Trimming took 6 bases from V and 4 from J, leaving 15 bases between them. This CDR3 is 13 amino acids long. Germline V gene sequence: CDR1 SQVTM, CDR2 ANQGSEA. This CDR3 reads CSVVTMGGTEAFF. The CDR3 DNA reads as TGCAGCGTCGTAACCATGGGGGGCACTGAAGCTTTCTTT.

The chain carries TRBV11-3 and TRBJ2-7, with D possibly TRBD1 on 5 matching bases. The germline V gene has CDR1 SGHNT and CDR2 YENEEA. Trimming shortened V by 5 bases and J by 2 bases, and 13 bases separated the two germline ends. The CDR3 covers 14 residues. The CDR3 loop reads CASSPQGNPYEQYF. Here the CDR3 DNA reads TGTGCCAGCAGCCCGCAGGGAAACCCCTACGAGCAGTACTTC.

V and J are TRBV30 and TRBJ1-6; 8 bases map to TRBD1. The CDR3 is 14 residues long. Germline CDR1 and CDR2: GTSNPN and SVGIG (reference sequence). Trimming took 0 bases from V and 8 from J; bases not matched to a gene: 3. CDR3 nucleotide sequence: TGTGCCTGGAGTGTCGACAGGGGTTATTCACCCCTCCACTTT. The encoded protein is CAWSVDRGYSPLHF. Based on the CDR3 plus reference TRBV30 and TRBJ1-6, the full variable domain is SQTIHQWPATLVQPVGSPLSLECTVEGTSNPNLYWYRQAAGRGLQLLFYSVGIGQISSEVPQNLSASRPQDRQFILSSKKLLLSDSGFYLCAWSVDRGYSPLHFGNGTRLTVT.

The rearrangement joins TRBV5-1 to TRBJ1-3; D gene unclear. The CDR3 spans 16 residues. The germline CDR1 and CDR2 sequences are SGHRS and YFSETQ. V was cut by 7 bases and J by 0 bases, with 17 bases left in between. The CDR3 protein is CASQMGGSHSGNTIYF. In nucleotides, the CDR3 is TGCGCCAGCCAGATGGGAGGTTCTCACTCTGGAAACACCATATATTTT. The full variable domain, its missing parts supplied by reference TRBV5-1 and TRBJ1-3, is KAGVTQTPRYLIKTRGQQVTLSCSPISGHRSVSWYQQTPGQGLQFLFEYFSETQRNKGNFPGRFSGRQFSNSRSEMNVSTLELGDSALYLCASQMGGSHSGNTIYFGEGSWLTVV.

Only a few counts were recorded for this clone. The chain carries TRBV4-1 and TRBJ1-4; D is ambiguous. Trimming stripped 7 bases from V and 4 bases from J, with 13 bases between. The CDR3 has 14 residues. Germline CDR1 reads MGHRA; CDR2 reads YSYEKL. CDR3 bases: TGCGCCAGCAAAGACGGAGAATTTAATGAAAAACTGTTTTTT. This encodes CASKDGEFNEKLFF.

The chain has TRBV7-3 and TRBJ2-7; TRBD1 agrees at 9 bases. CDR3 length: 14 amino acids. The germline CDR1 and CDR2 sequences are SGHTA and FQGTGA. V lost 3 bases to trimming and J lost 3 bases; unmatched junction nucleotides: 3. As DNA, the CDR3 is TGTGCCAGCAGCTTGACAGGGGGTAACTACGAGCAGTACTTC. Protein product: CASSLTGGNYEQYF. The complete variable domain, with remaining parts taken from reference TRBV7-3 and TRBJ2-7, reads GAGVSQTPSNKVTEKGKYVELRCDPISGHTALYWYRQSLGQGPEFLIYFQGTGAADDSGLPNDRFFAVRPEGSVSTLKIQRTERGDSAVYLCASSLTGGNYEQYFGPGTRLTVT.

This chain links TRBV3-1 (or the pseudogene TRBV3-2) with TRBJ2-1; 10 bases line up with TRBD2. Per germline, CDR1 LGHDT and CDR2 YNNKEL (reference sequence). V lost 3 bases, J lost 10 bases, and 15 bases stayed unmatched. The CDR3 loop spans 17 amino acids. For the CDR3, the DNA is TGTGCCAGCAGCCAGCCTCAGCGGGGGGGCCCAAAAATGGAGCAGTTCTTC. It yields the protein CASSQPQRGGPKMEQFF.

The rearrangement joins TRBV2 to TRBJ2-5, with 8 bases fitting TRBD2. V shed 5 bases and J 4 bases; nucleotides not matched to a gene: 12. Germline CDR1 and CDR2: SNHLY and FYNNEI. The CDR3 is 16 residues long. The CDR3, as DNA: TGTGCCAGCAGTCCCAGGGTCGGGCTAGCGGGAGAGACCCAGTACTTC. It is translated as CASSPRVGLAGETQYF.

The chain couples TRBV29-1 to TRBJ2-3; perhaps D is TRBD1 or TRBD2 (5 bases each). Germline V lookup: CDR1 SQVTM, CDR2 ANQGSEA. Trimming pared 4 bases from V and 4 bases from J, leaving 33 bases between. The CDR3 totals 20 residues. The CDR3 protein is CSVATLLFLRDLKGPDTQYF. CDR3 DNA sequence: TGCAGCGTTGCAACCCTCCTGTTTCTCCGGGACCTCAAGGGCCCAGATACGCAGTATTTT.

The gene calls are TRBV15 and TRBJ1-5; D is unclear. Trimming removed 0 bases from V and 7 bases from J, with 10 bases in between. The V gene's germline CDR1 is LNHNV and CDR2 YYDKDF (reference sequence). The CDR3 sequence is 14 residues long. CDR3 bases: TGTGCCACCAGCAGAGAGGAGATGAGGCAGCCCCAGCATTTT. Protein product: CATSREEMRQPQHF.

The chain carries TRBV7-9 and TRBJ2-7, with TRBD1 identical over 9 bases. The CDR3 totals 14 residues. The V gene end was trimmed by 4 bases and the J gene end by 6 bases; junction bases not matched to a gene: 7. In germline, CDR1 is SEHNR, CDR2 FQNEAQ (reference sequence). The CDR3, as DNA: TGTGCCAGCAGCTATGGGACAGGGCAGGTCGAGCAGTACTTC. It translates to CASSYGTGQVEQYF.

The chain has TRBV7-9 and TRBJ2-5; 7 nucleotides align to TRBD1. The trim removed 2 bases at V and 5 bases at J, leaving 5 bases unmatched. This CDR3 comprises 14 residues. Germline values: CDR1 SEHNR, CDR2 FQNEAQ (reference sequence). The CDR3 DNA sequence: TGTGCCAGCAGCTTAAACAGGGGATCCGAGACCCAGTACTTC. This encodes CASSLNRGSETQYF.

This chain connects TRBV9 to TRBJ2-2, with D hard to call. Germline CDR1 reads SGDLS; CDR2 reads YYNGEE. There are 15 residues in the CDR3. The germline V and J ends were trimmed by 1 base and 0 bases, with 7 bases remaining between them. The CDR3 is CASSVLAANTGELFF. The DNA of the CDR3 is TGTGCCAGCAGCGTATTGGCAGCGAACACCGGGGAGCTGTTTTTT.

The rearrangement joins TRBV12-3 or TRBV12-4 to TRBJ2-1; TRBD2 aligns across 8 bases. CDR3 size: 12 residues. After removal of 10 bases from V and 10 bases from J, the junction contained 9 bases not matched to a gene. CDR3 protein: CATKPGGDEQFF. For the CDR3, the DNA is TGTGCCACCAAACCCGGGGGGGACGAGCAGTTCTTC.

The V call is TRBV9, the J call TRBJ2-5; 11 bases fit TRBD2. The germline V gene has CDR1 SGDLS and CDR2 YYNGEE. The junction had 6 bases not matched to a gene; V was cut back by 0 bases and J by 5 bases. The CDR3 is 16 amino acids. CDR3 protein: CASSVGLAGGPETQYF. Here the CDR3 DNA reads TGTGCCAGCAGCGTAGGTCTAGCGGGGGGCCCCGAGACCCAGTACTTC.

The chain employs TRBV20-1 and TRBJ1-1, with D unresolved. The CDR3 has 11 amino acids. Germline V gene sequence: CDR1 DFQATT, CDR2 SNEGSKA (reference sequence). V lost 2 bases and J 4 bases, leaving 5 bases between the germline ends. CDR3 sequence: CSARTVTEAFF. CDR3 DNA: TGCAGTGCTAGAACGGTCACTGAAGCTTTCTTT.

This sequence joins TRBV10-2 and TRBJ2-7; D is unresolved. Trimming shortened V by 8 bases and J by 6 bases, and 17 bases separated the two germline ends. The germline gives CDR1 WSHSY, CDR2 SAAADI. The CDR3 spans 13 residues. CDR3: CASGPSVSGEQYF. CDR3 sequence (DNA): TGCGCCAGCGGCCCCAGTGTGAGTGGCGAGCAGTACTTC.

The rearrangement links TRBV3-1 (or the pseudogene TRBV3-2) to TRBJ2-1; a possible D gene is TRBD1 (6 bases). V was cut by 0 bases and J by 7 bases, with 10 bases left in between. The V gene's germline CDR1 is LGHDT and CDR2 YNNKEL (reference sequence). The CDR3 covers 14 residues. The CDR3 sequence: CASSQDAGVNEQFF. As DNA, the CDR3 is TGTGCCAGCAGCCAAGACGCAGGGGTTAATGAGCAGTTCTTC.

This chain joins TRBV27 and TRBJ2-7; TRBD2 might be the D (5 bases). The V gene's germline CDR1 is MNHEY and CDR2 SMNVEV (reference sequence). The CDR3 is 15 amino acids. V lost 2 bases and J lost 3, with 14 bases in between. CDR3 sequence: CASSLRTAGYYEQYF. In nucleotides, the CDR3 is TGTGCCAGCAGTTTAAGGACGGCGGGCTACTACGAGCAGTACTTC.